What follows are 3 T cell receptor beta chains derived from one specimen sequenced in a study of cytomegalovirus exposure and HLA in healthy donors. Profiling relied on immunoSEQ multiplex PCR, and the TCRdb table lists in-frame clones only, not all of them. This table holds 100,000 to 150,000 clones, around 95% found once. Specimen: PBMCs. The receptors come from a man in his late teens or twenties in good health and CMV-seronegative.

This chain uses TRBV11-2 with TRBJ2-7; D unclear. This CDR3 spans 12 amino acids. CDR1 and CDR2 from the germline V gene are SGHAT and FQNNGV. V was clipped by 3 bases and J by 5 bases, with 8 bases between them. DNA for the CDR3: TGTGCCAGCAGCTTCAGGCCGAACGAGCAGTACTTC. As protein: CASSFRPNEQYF.

The chain combines TRBV7-9 with TRBJ2-3; 9 bases fit TRBD1. The trim removed 3 bases at V and 3 bases at J, leaving 4 bases unmatched. The CDR3 runs 15 residues. Germline V gives CDR1 SEHNR, CDR2 FQNEAQ (reference sequence). CDR3 protein: CASSFPGQGTDTQYF. The CDR3 DNA reads TGTGCCAGCAGCTTCCCGGGACAGGGAACAGATACGCAGTATTTT.

Only one count was recorded for this clone. This CDR3 is CASSRSAGGTSTGELFF. The CDR3 region has the DNA TGTGCCAGCAGCCGGTCGGCGGGCGGTACGAGCACCGGGGAGCTGTTTTTT. The rearrangement uses TRBV4-2 and TRBJ2-2, with D possibly matching TRBD2 (5 bases). The V end was cut by 4 bases, the J end by 4 bases, with 19 bases between. The CDR3 spans 17 residues. The germline gives CDR1 LGHNA, CDR2 YNFKEQ.